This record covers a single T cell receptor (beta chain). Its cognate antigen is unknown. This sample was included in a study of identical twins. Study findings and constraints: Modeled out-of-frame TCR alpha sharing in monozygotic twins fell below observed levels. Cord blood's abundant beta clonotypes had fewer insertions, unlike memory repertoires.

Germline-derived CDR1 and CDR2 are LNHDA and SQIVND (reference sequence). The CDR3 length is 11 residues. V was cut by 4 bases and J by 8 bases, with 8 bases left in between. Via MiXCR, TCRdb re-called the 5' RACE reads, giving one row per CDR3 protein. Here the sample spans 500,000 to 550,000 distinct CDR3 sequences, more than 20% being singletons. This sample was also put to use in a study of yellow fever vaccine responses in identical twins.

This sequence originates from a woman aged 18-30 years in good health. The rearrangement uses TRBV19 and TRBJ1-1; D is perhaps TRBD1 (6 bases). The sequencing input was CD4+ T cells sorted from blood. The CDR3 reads CASSSTGEAFF. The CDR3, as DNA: TGTGCCAGTAGTAGTACAGGGGAAGCTTTCTTT.